These 5 T cell receptor beta chains originate from one sample sequenced in a study of monozygotic twins with inflammatory bowel disease. After re-calling the 5' RACE reads, TCRdb lists one entry per CDR3 protein, DNA absent. The sample table sets out around 380,000 distinct CDR3 sequences. Specimen: blood. The receptors originated from a human donor with ulcerative colitis or Crohn's disease, or a healthy co-twin of an affected twin (not recorded which).

The V and J genes are TRBV29-1 and TRBJ1-5. CDR3 length equals 13 residues. Germline-derived CDR1 and CDR2 are SQVTM and ANQGSEA. This CDR3 reads CSVELNSNQPQHF.

The rearrangement uses TRBV4-3 and TRBJ2-6; there is no DNA to check the TCRdb D call of TRBD2. The CDR3 runs 19 residues. CDR1 and CDR2 from the germline V gene are LGHNA and YSLEER. This CDR3 is CASSQPGLAGVAGANVLTF.

CDR3 protein: CASGLKSSGGAITQYF. V is TRBV12-5 and J is TRBJ2-3; without DNA, the TCRdb call of TRBD2 cannot be checked. Per germline, CDR1 LGHNT and CDR2 FRNRAP. The CDR3 has 16 residues.

This chain links TRBV27 with TRBJ2-1. Germline CDR1 and CDR2: MNHEY and SMNVEV (reference sequence). The CDR3 has 12 amino acids. The chain's CDR3 is CASSADWNEQFF.

This chain uses TRBV6-1 with TRBJ2-1; the D call of TRBD2 rests on TCRdb alone, since no DNA is present to check it. The CDR3 has 15 amino acids. The germline V gene has CDR1 MNHNS and CDR2 SASEGT. CDR3 in amino acids: CASSATSGGYNEQFF.